The 12 T cell receptor beta chains in this list originate from one sample, sequenced in a study of identical twins. TCRdb fed the 5' RACE reads into MiXCR, producing one record per CDR3 protein. The table has 1.5 million to 2 million distinct CDR3 sequences, around 33% seen once. The sequencing input was cord blood. The source is a newborn girl in good health.

The rearrangement uses TRBV2 and TRBJ1-6, with D tentatively TRBD1 (6 bases). V was pared by 6 bases and J by 9 bases, with 18 bases between. CDR3 length: 15 residues. CDR1 is SNHLY and CDR2 is FYNNEI in the germline V gene. This CDR3 is CASRPESRGGSPLHF. CDR3 bases: TGTGCCAGCAGACCTGAGAGCAGGGGTGGTTCACCCCTCCACTTT.

As to this clonotype: One end of the junction fails to match germline, which may point to a read error. The chain is built from TRBV20-1 and TRBJ1-1; perhaps TRBD1 as D (6 bases). This CDR3 contains 15 residues. The germline CDR1 and CDR2 sequences are DFQATT and SNEGSKA (reference sequence). Here the CDR3 DNA reads TGCAGTGCTAGAGATTCAGGGGCAGGGAGCACTGAAGCTTTGTTT. This sequence encodes CSARDSGAGSTEALF.

The genes are TRBV12-3 or TRBV12-4 and TRBJ1-5; D is unclear. V was shortened by 5 bases and J by 1 base, with 12 bases between the two germline ends. There are 15 residues in the CDR3. The CDR3 is CASSRARRSNQPQHF. The CDR3 DNA is TGTGCCAGCAGTCGGGCCCGGCGGAGCAATCAGCCCCAGCATTTT.

This clonotype was observed many times. V gene TRBV25-1 combines with J gene TRBJ2-7, with no clear D. Per germline, CDR1 MGHDK and CDR2 SYGVNS. The CDR3 covers 12 residues. V lost 7 bases, J lost 5 bases, and 12 bases lay in between. This CDR3 is CASNNRADEQYF. The CDR3 bases are TGTGCCAGCAATAATAGGGCGGACGAGCAGTACTTC.

The CDR3 here is CASSFQGYEGYEQYF. The CDR3 DNA reads TGTGCCAGCAGCTTCCAGGGTTATGAAGGCTACGAGCAGTACTTC. This sequence joins TRBV5-4 and TRBJ2-5; D is possibly TRBD1 (5 bases). The closer fit of TRBJ2-7 to the DNA end suggests the J call may be wrong. CDR3 length equals 15 residues. Germline V gene data show CDR1 as SGHNT and CDR2 as YYREEE (reference sequence).

The J gene is TRBJ2-7, the V gene TRBV28; TRBD1 matches 8 bases. The CDR3 contains 15 residues. Germline V CDR1 and CDR2: MDHEN, SYDVKM. After removal of 4 bases from V and 3 bases from J, the junction contained 8 bases not matched to a gene. CDR3 in DNA: TGTGCCAGCAGTTCTCCAGGGGGCGCATTCTACGAGCAGTACTTC. Its protein product is CASSSPGGAFYEQYF.

The CDR3 sequence: CASSRRSGVNTEAFF. The DNA for the CDR3 is TGTGCCAGCAGCCGCCGGTCAGGGGTGAACACTGAAGCTTTCTTT. V gene TRBV3-1 combines with J gene TRBJ1-1; D may be TRBD1 (6 bases). This CDR3 has 15 amino acids. With 4 bases removed from V and 0 bases from J, the gap between germline ends came to 12 bases. Germline V CDR1 and CDR2: LGHDT, YNNKEL (reference sequence).

This clonotype was detected many times. This chain joins TRBV3-1 and TRBJ1-2; maybe TRBD1 (6 bases). Trimming cost V 4 bases and J 3 bases, with 12 bases left between them. The CDR3 spans 14 residues. Germline V gives CDR1 LGHDT, CDR2 YNNKEL (reference sequence). The CDR3 DNA follows: TGTGCCAGCAGCCTGGCAGGGGAGGACTATGGCTACACCTTC. The encoded protein is CASSLAGEDYGYTF.

This clonotype was counted only a few times. The chain is built from TRBV20-1 and TRBJ2-3, with TRBD2 matching 9 bases. The V and J ends lost 0 bases and 2 bases, in that order; junction bases with no gene match: 6. This CDR3 has 16 residues. Germline loops: CDR1 DFQATT, CDR2 SNEGSKA (reference sequence). DNA of the CDR3: TGCAGTGCTAGAGAGAAGCGGGGGGTTATCACAGATACGCAGTATTTT. It translates to CSAREKRGVITDTQYF.

This clonotype was seen only a few times. This may be a read error, as it is one base from a much larger clone. The V gene is TRBV3-1, the J gene TRBJ1-2, with D possibly TRBD1 on 6 matching bases. Germline CDR1 is LGHDT and CDR2 is YNNKEL (reference sequence). The CDR3 extends over 14 amino acids. V lost 1 base and J 1 base, leaving 7 bases between the germline ends. The CDR3 DNA reads TGTGCCAGCAGCCAAGGACAGGTTAACTATGGCTACACCTTC. It specifies CASSQGQVNYGYTF.

This chain links TRBV29-1 with TRBJ2-7; D is ambiguous. CDR1 is SQVTM, CDR2 ANQGSEA, per germline. The CDR3 totals 13 residues. Trimming took 4 bases from V and 3 from J, leaving 13 bases between them. This chain's CDR3 is CSVASRLGYEQYF. Here the CDR3 DNA reads TGCAGCGTTGCGAGTCGTCTCGGCTACGAGCAGTACTTC.

This clonotype was recorded at least ten times. This chain joins TRBV12-3 or TRBV12-4 and TRBJ1-2; 8 bases align to TRBD1. V shed 6 bases and J 0 bases; nucleotides not matched to a gene: 12. The CDR3 is 17 amino acids. This CDR3 is CASRPRTGKRTNYGYTF. In DNA form, the CDR3 reads TGTGCCAGCAGGCCAAGGACAGGGAAGAGGACTAACTATGGCTACACCTTC.